The rows below give T cell receptor beta chains drawn from one sample of a study of molecular identifiers for immune sequencing clone quantification. TCRdb used MiXCR to reprocess the PCR reads, holding one entry per CDR3 protein. The sample has 490,000 or so distinct CDR3 sequences, roughly 26% seen once. Sequencing was carried out using naive CD8+ T cells from blood, with Jurkat cell RNA spiked in. All receptors come from a human donor in good health. Some libraries in this study had Jurkat cell RNA spiked in. The CDR3 runs from the conserved cysteine through the conserved F or W. A D gene is named only where the DNA matches it firmly. A row's size may be missing; if present it is once, few, many or a size class.

>TRBV6-1|TRBJ2-7|-|-
TGTGCCAGCAGTGAAACAGGCGAGCAGTACTTC
CASSETGEQYF
>TRBV4-3|TRBJ1-1|-|-
TGCGCCAGCAGCCAAGATTTAGGCATTCCTCTCGGGGAACCATCTGAAGCTTTCTTT
CASSQDLGIPLGEPSEAFF
>TRBV27|TRBJ1-5|TRBD1|many
TGTGCCAGCAGCTCCATTTACAGGGGAGATCAGCCCCAGCATTTT
CASSSIYRGDQPQHF
>TRBV7-9|TRBJ1-1|-|once
TGTGCCAGCAGCACACACGACACTGAAGCTTTCTTT
CASSTHDTEAFF
>TRBV6-5|TRBJ1-6|-|many
TGTGCCAGCAGTTACGATGGGGGACCGACACCCCTCCACTTT
CASSYDGGPTPLHF
>TRBV19|TRBJ2-2|TRBD2|-
TGTGCCAGTAGTATTGGGAGGGTCGGGGAGCTGTTTTTT
CASSIGRVGELFF
>TRBV7-9|TRBJ2-2|-|many
TGTGCCAGCAGCTTAGTCCTGGAGAACACCGGGGAGCTGTTTTTT
CASSLVLENTGELFF
>TRBV6-2/TRBV6-3|TRBJ2-2|-|-
TGTGCCAGCCACAGGGCGAACACCGGGGAGCTGTTTTTT
CASHRANTGELFF
>TRBV7-2|TRBJ2-1|-|few
TGTGCCAGCAGCTTAGCGCTAAAGGGGGGAAGCTCCTACAATGAGCAGTTCTTC
CASSLALKGGSSYNEQFF
>TRBV2|TRBJ1-1|TRBD1|many
TGTGCCAGCGAGGGACAGTCGGTCTCTGAAGCTTTCTTT
CASEGQSVSEAFF
>TRBV7-9|TRBJ1-6|TRBD1|many
TGTGCCAGCAGCTCCAGACAGGGTGAGAATTCACCCCTCCACTTT
CASSSRQGENSPLHF
>TRBV6-2/TRBV6-3|TRBJ1-1|-|-
TGTGCCAGCAGATTTAGACAGAACACTGAAGCTTTCTTT
CASRFRQNTEAFF
>TRBV19|TRBJ2-2|-|few
TGTGCCAGTAGCGCGGACTTCTACACCACCGGGGAGCTGTTTTTT
CASSADFYTTGELFF
>TRBV5-4|TRBJ2-3|TRBD1|many
TGTGCCAGCAGCATCGGACAGGGGAAGGGCACAGATACGCAGTATTTT
CASSIGQGKGTDTQYF
>TRBV7-8|TRBJ2-7|TRBD2|-
TGCGCCAGCAGCTTAGGGACTAGCGGGGCCTACGAGCAGTGCTTC
CASSLGTSGAYEQCF
>TRBV4-1|TRBJ1-1|TRBD1|-
TGCGCCAGCAGCCAAGACAACCGGGACAGGGCGTGGACTGAAGCTTTCTTT
CASSQDNRDRAWTEAFF
>TRBV4-3|TRBJ2-1|-|many
TGCGCCAGCAGCCAAGATACAGGGAAGAATGAGCAGTTCTTC
CASSQDTGKNEQFF
>TRBV7-9|TRBJ2-1|TRBD2|-
TGTGCCAGCAGCTTAGCGGGAGGGCCAGCCTACAATGAGCAGTTCTTC
CASSLAGGPAYNEQFF
>TRBV29-1|TRBJ1-2|-|-
TGCAGCGTTGAAGGATGGGGGCAGGATCGGTATGGCTACACCTTC
CSVEGWGQDRYGYTF
>TRBV20-1|TRBJ1-5|-|few
TGCAGTGCTAGAGATCCCCAGGGCGATAGCAATCAGCCCCAGCATTTT
CSARDPQGDSNQPQHF
>TRBV4-1|TRBJ2-1|TRBD2|-
TGCGCCAGCAGCCAAGAGCTAGCGGGTCCCCGGAGGTTCTTC
CASSQELAGPRRFF
>TRBV4-1|TRBJ2-1|TRBD2|-
TGCGCCAGCAGCCAGGATGAGCGGGAGCGCTACAATGAGCAGTTCTTC
CASSQDERERYNEQFF
>TRBV19|TRBJ1-5|-|-
TGTGCCAGTAGTGTCGGGACTCGATCTGATCAGCCCCAGCATTTT
CASSVGTRSDQPQHF
>TRBV6-2/TRBV6-3|TRBJ2-1|TRBD2|-
TGTGCCAGCAGTTTCCCCCAGAGCGGGAACAATGAGCAGTTCTTC
CASSFPQSGNNEQFF
>TRBV12-3/TRBV12-4|TRBJ1-5|-|few
TGTGCCAGCAGTTGGGGATACAATCAGCCCCAGCATTTT
CASSWGYNQPQHF
>TRBV12-3/TRBV12-4|TRBJ2-4|TRBD2|many
TGTGCCAGCAGCCCGGGACTAGCGGGGGGTCCCCTCATTCAGTACTTC
CASSPGLAGGPLIQYF
>TRBV30|TRBJ2-7|-|many
TGTGCCTGGAGTCCAAGCTCCTACGAGCAGTACTTC
CAWSPSSYEQYF
>TRBV9|TRBJ2-3|TRBD2|many
TGTGCCAGCAGCACCTTGGTGAGCGGGACGGACCCCGATACGCAGTATTTT
CASSTLVSGTDPDTQYF
>TRBV6-5|TRBJ2-1|TRBD1|few
TGTGCCAGCAGTTACGACCTTCGGGACAGAGGGGGCAATGAGCAGTTCTTC
CASSYDLRDRGGNEQFF
>TRBV6-2/TRBV6-3|TRBJ2-1|TRBD2|-
TGTGCCAGCAGTTACGGAGGGGAGGGCAATGAGCAGTTCTTC
CASSYGGEGNEQFF
>TRBV5-4|TRBJ2-2|TRBD2|few
TGTGCCAGCAGCTTTGGACTAGCGGGGGGAGGCACCGGGGAGCTGTTTTTT
CASSFGLAGGGTGELFF
>TRBV21-1|TRBJ1-5|-|-
TGTGCCAGCAGCAAAAAGGAAGAGACAGGTTTTCACGGTCAGCCCCAGCATTTT
CASSKKEETGFHGQPQHF
>TRBV12-3/TRBV12-4|TRBJ2-7|TRBD2|-
TGTGCCAGCAGTCGAAGCGGGGAGCTCAACGAGCAGTACTTC
CASSRSGELNEQYF
>TRBV30|TRBJ2-3|-|few
TGTGCCTGGAGTGTACGTGGGGGGGCCTTGGATACGCAGTATTTT
CAWSVRGGALDTQYF
>TRBV28|TRBJ2-2|-|once
TGTGCCACCTACAGGGTGACCGGAGAGCTGTTTTTT
CATYRVTGELFF
>TRBV30|TRBJ2-7|-|many
TGTGCCTGGGACCACGGGGTCAGGGGCTCCTACGAGCAGTACTTC
CAWDHGVRGSYEQYF
>TRBV7-2|TRBJ1-1|-|-
TGTGCCAGCAGCTTAGGTGGAGGGTGGGAAGCTTTCTTT
CASSLGGGWEAFF
>TRBV2|TRBJ2-1|-|-
TGTGCCAGCACGAAAACGGGATTAGAGCAGTTCTTC
CASTKTGLEQFF
>TRBV2|TRBJ1-1|-|-
TGTGCCAGCAGTGCCCAGATCTACATGAACACTGAAGCTTTCTTC
CASSAQIYMNTEAFF
>TRBV3-1|TRBJ1-5|-|-
TGTGCCAGCCGCCAAGTGTCGTCCAATCAGCCCCAGCATTTT
CASRQVSSNQPQHF
>TRBV30|TRBJ2-7|-|-
TGTGCCTGGAGTCCCCCGTCAGGCGGGAACTACGAGCAGTACTTC
CAWSPPSGGNYEQYF
>TRBV30|TRBJ2-1|-|few
TGTGCCTGGAGCCGGGAGCTACACTACAATGAGCAGTTCTTC
CAWSRELHYNEQFF
>TRBV4-3|TRBJ2-1|TRBD1|few
TGCGCCAGCAGCCGAGACAGGGGACCCTACAATGAGCAGTTCTTC
CASSRDRGPYNEQFF
>TRBV19|TRBJ1-5|TRBD1|-
TGTGCCAGTAGTATTTCTACCAGGGGGATCAATCAGCCCCAGCATTTT
CASSISTRGINQPQHF
>TRBV6-1|TRBJ1-1|-|-
TGTGCCAGCAGGTACGGAGCAGGGGTTGCTGAAGCTTTCTTT
CASRYGAGVAEAFF
>TRBV6-5|TRBJ2-3|TRBD2|-
TGTGCCAGCAGCCCCATACTAGCGAAGCGGTCAGATACGCAGTATTTT
CASSPILAKRSDTQYF
>TRBV7-6|TRBJ2-3|TRBD2|many
TGTGCCAGCAGCTTAGGACCGGGACTAGCGGGGACCTTGACAGATACGCAGTATTTT
CASSLGPGLAGTLTDTQYF
>TRBV28|TRBJ2-2|TRBD1|few
TGTGCCAGCAGTTCCTACAGGGGGTGGAACACCGGGGAGCTGTTTTTT
CASSSYRGWNTGELFF
>TRBV6-5|TRBJ1-5|-|many
TGTGCCAGCAGTCGAACAGGGTACAGCAATCAGCCCCAGCATTTT
CASSRTGYSNQPQHF
>TRBV20-1|TRBJ2-3|-|-
TGCAGTGCCTCCCCCGGGACGGTTTGGGATACGCAGTATTTT
CSASPGTVWDTQYF